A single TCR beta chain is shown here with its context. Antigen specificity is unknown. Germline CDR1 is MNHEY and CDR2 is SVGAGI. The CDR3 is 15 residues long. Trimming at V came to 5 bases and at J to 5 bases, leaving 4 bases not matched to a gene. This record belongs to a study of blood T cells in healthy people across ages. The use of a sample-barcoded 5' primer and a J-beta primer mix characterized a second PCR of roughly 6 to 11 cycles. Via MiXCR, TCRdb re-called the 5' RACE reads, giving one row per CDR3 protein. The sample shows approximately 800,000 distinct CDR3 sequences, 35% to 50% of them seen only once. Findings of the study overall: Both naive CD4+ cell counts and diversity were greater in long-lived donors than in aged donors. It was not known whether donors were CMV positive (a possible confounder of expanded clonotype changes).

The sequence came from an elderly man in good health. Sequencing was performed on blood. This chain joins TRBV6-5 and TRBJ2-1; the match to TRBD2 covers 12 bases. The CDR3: CASSRLAGEDNEQFF. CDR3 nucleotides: TGTGCCAGCAGTCGACTAGCGGGAGAGGACAATGAGCAGTTCTTC.